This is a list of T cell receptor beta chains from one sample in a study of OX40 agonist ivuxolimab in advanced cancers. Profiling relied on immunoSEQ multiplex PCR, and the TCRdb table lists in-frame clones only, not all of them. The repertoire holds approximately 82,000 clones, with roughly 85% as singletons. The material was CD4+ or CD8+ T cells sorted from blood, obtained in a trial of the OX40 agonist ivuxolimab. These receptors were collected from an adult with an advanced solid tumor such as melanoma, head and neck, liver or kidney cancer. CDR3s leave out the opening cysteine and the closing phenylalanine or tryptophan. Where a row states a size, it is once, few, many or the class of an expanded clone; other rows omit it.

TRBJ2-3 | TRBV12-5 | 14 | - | ASGSPSGGNPDTQY
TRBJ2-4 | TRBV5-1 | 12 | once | ASSLEGGEDIQY
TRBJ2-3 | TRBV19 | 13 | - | ASSIAGGFTDTQY
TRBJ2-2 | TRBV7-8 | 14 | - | ASSLVARRYTGELF
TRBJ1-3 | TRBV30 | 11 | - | AWSVASGNTIY
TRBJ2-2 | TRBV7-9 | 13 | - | ASSLDIRLAGELF
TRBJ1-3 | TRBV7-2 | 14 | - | ASSLVRGARGNTIY
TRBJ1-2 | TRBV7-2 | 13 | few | ASSLSYRGEGGYT
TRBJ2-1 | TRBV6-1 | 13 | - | ASRGQPSSYNEQF
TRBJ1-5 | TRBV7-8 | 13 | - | ASSSYRESNQPQH